This TCR beta chain was identified in a study of Ad26.COV2.S vaccination and SARS-CoV-2 variants. Looking at the study overall: Donor was assigned to the Ad26.COV2.S arm of trial COV1001. Ad26.COV2.S was injected intramuscularly once or twice, 56 days apart.

The V gene lost 2 bases and the J gene lost 0 bases, with 7 bases spanning the gap. This CDR3 region has 14 residues. Germline V gene lookup returns CDR1 KGHSH and CDR2 LQKENI. The sample's treatment: some 19 received Ad26.COV2.S at low or high dose, single or two shots; 5 received placebo; per-sample allocation not given. The investigators took samples on day 63 after the first vaccine or placebo injection. This clone appeared a single time. Its antigen is unidentified. Libraries were prepared by immunoSEQ multiplex PCR; TCRdb keeps only in-frame clonotypes and omits some of them. The sample shows hundreds of thousands of clones, around 87% of them seen only once. Study-level points and caveats: Across vaccine and placebo recipients, the breadth of non-spike TCRs was similar. A substantial breadth of spike-specific CD8+ and CD4+ T cell responses after vaccination has been reported.

This TCR derives from a person between 18 and 65 years old who received the Ad26.COV2.S COVID-19 vaccine or a placebo. Sequencing was performed on peripheral blood, taken in a trial of Ad26.COV2.S vaccine versus placebo. This chain connects TRBV18 to TRBJ1-1, with D possibly TRBD1 on 5 matching bases. CDR3 sequence: CASSPDRLNTEAFF. In nucleotides, the CDR3 is TGTGCCAGCTCACCAGACAGATTGAACACTGAAGCTTTCTTT.